This T cell receptor beta chain comes out of a study of T cells in localized non-small cell lung cancer. The CDR3 consists of 13 residues. CDR1 LGHNA and CDR2 YSLEER come from the germline V gene. A remark on this clone: An end of the junction does not agree with germline; a read error may underlie this.

Produced via immunoSEQ multiplex PCR; TCRdb's table is partial and in-frame only. Here the sample spans tens of thousands of clones, roughly 87% being singletons. The TCR originated in a man aged 35 to 70 with stage III lung adenocarcinoma. The sequences come from peripheral blood mononuclear cells, collected before any cancer treatment. The rearrangement links TRBV4-3 to TRBJ1-3; D unresolved. CDR3 residues: CASSQDQRNIIYF. The CDR3 bases are TGCGCCAGCAGCCAAGATCAGAGGAACATCATATATTTT.